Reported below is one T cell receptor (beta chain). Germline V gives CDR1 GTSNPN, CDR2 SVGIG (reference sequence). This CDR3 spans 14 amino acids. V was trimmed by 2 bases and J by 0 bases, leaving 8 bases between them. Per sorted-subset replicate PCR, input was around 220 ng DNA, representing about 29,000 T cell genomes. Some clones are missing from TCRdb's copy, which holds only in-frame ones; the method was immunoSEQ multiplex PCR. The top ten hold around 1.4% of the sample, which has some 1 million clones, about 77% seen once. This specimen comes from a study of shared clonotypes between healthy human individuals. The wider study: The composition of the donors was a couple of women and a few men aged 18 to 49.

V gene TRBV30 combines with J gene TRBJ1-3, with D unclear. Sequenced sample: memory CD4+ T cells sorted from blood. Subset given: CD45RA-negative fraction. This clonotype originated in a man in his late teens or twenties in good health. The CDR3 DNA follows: TGTGCCTGGAGTCTTGCGGCCTCTGGAAACACCATATATTTT. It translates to CAWSLAASGNTIYF.